The 30 T cell receptor beta chains below come from one sample, sequenced in a study of blood T cell repertoires in COVID-19. Libraries were prepared by immunoSEQ multiplex PCR; TCRdb keeps only in-frame clonotypes and omits some of them. The profile covers 290,000 or so clones, with approximately 86% appearing a single time and approximately 2.5% taken by the ten largest. The material sequenced was PBMCs or T cells enriched from blood (not recorded which). The receptors were sampled from a woman aged 18-35 years who had recovered from COVID-19.

J is TRBJ2-1 and V is TRBV30; TRBD2 aligns across 7 bases. With 6 bases clipped from V and 1 base from J, the junction kept 9 bases outside the gene matches. The CDR3 spans 15 residues. Germline CDR1 GTSNPN, CDR2 SVGIG (reference sequence). The CDR3 is CACRSREWSYNEQFF. For the CDR3, the DNA is TGTGCCTGTAGGTCGCGGGAGTGGTCCTACAATGAGCAGTTCTTC.

Only a few counts were recorded for this clone. This chain joins TRBV2 and TRBJ1-5; possible D gene TRBD1, 5 bases. The V gene lost 7 bases and the J gene lost 7 bases, with 14 bases spanning the gap. This CDR3 region has 13 residues. CDR1 SNHLY and CDR2 FYNNEI come from the germline V gene. The CDR3 DNA is TGTGCCAGCATGGGGGGTCTAGGGCAGCCCCAGCATTTT. Residues: CASMGGLGQPQHF.

This chain links TRBV11-3 with TRBJ2-1; 7 bases align to TRBD1. The CDR3 extends over 15 amino acids. Trimming took 5 bases from V and 0 from J; bases not matched to a gene: 4. Germline CDR1 SGHNT, CDR2 YENEEA. For the CDR3, the DNA is TGTGCCAGCAGCCCCCGACAGGGCTCCTACAATGAGCAGTTCTTC. Translation gives CASSPRQGSYNEQFF.

The genes are TRBV4-3 and TRBJ1-2; maybe TRBD1 (6 bases). The V and J ends lost 0 bases and 7 bases respectively, with 21 bases between them. Germline loops: CDR1 LGHNA, CDR2 YSLEER. The CDR3 covers 17 residues. The CDR3 protein is CASSQDQVGTGIFGYTF. The CDR3 DNA is TGCGCCAGCAGCCAAGATCAAGTTGGAACAGGGATTTTTGGCTACACCTTC.

This clone was detected a few times. The chain carries TRBV7-8 and TRBJ1-6; TRBD1 matches at 7 bases. With 5 bases clipped from V and 6 bases from J, the junction kept 7 bases outside the gene matches. The V gene's germline CDR1 is SGHVS and CDR2 FQNEAQ. CDR3 length: 15 amino acids. In DNA form, the CDR3 reads TGTGCCAGCAGCCAACCGGGACAGACTAATTCACCCCTCCACTTT. Encoded protein: CASSQPGQTNSPLHF. The complete variable domain, with remaining parts taken from reference TRBV7-8 and TRBJ1-6, reads GAGVSQSPRYKVAKRGQDVALRCDPISGHVSLFWYQQALGQGPEFLTYFQNEAQLDKSGLPSDRFFAERPEGSVSTLKIQRTQQEDSAVYLCASSQPGQTNSPLHFGNGTRLTVT.

The chain recombines TRBV2 with TRBJ2-3, with a possible D match to TRBD1 (6 bases). The CDR3 length is 15 residues. V was shortened by 5 bases and J by 4 bases, with 16 bases between the two germline ends. Germline-derived CDR1 and CDR2 are SNHLY and FYNNEI. The CDR3 nucleotides are TGTGCCAGCAGTCCCTCAGGGGTCCTGGCAGATACGCAGTATTTT. Translation: CASSPSGVLADTQYF.

The genes are TRBV21-1 and TRBJ2-7; TRBD2 was called by the table and not checked on the DNA. TRBV21-1 has pseudogene status. This CDR3 is 18 amino acids long. Here the CDR3 DNA reads TGTGCCAGCAGCAAAGTTTTAGGAAGGCTGCCGACTTACTACGAGCAGTACTTC. It translates to CASSKVLGRLPTYYEQYF.

The gene calls are TRBV19 and TRBJ1-4, with D tentatively TRBD1 (5 bases). CDR3 size: 14 residues. Trimming removed 7 bases from V and 4 bases from J, with 13 bases in between. Germline values: CDR1 LNHDA, CDR2 SQIVND (reference sequence). The CDR3 reads CASTVRQSNEKLFF. CDR3 in DNA: TGTGCCAGTACCGTCCGACAGAGTAATGAAAAACTGTTTTTT.

The genes are TRBV7-9 and TRBJ2-7, with 9 bases matching TRBD1. The V gene end was trimmed by 0 bases and the J gene end by 3 bases; junction bases not matched to a gene: 6. Germline CDR1 SEHNR, CDR2 FQNEAQ (reference sequence). The CDR3 length is 16 residues. Written as DNA, the CDR3 is TGTGCCAGCAGCTTAGCTGCCGGGACAGGGTTCTACGAGCAGTACTTC. Its protein is CASSLAAGTGFYEQYF.

The V and J genes are TRBV30 and TRBJ1-4; D is unclear. The CDR3 contains 14 residues. Between the trimmed V and J ends, which lost 2 bases and 3 bases, there was a span of 10 bases. Germline-derived CDR1 and CDR2 are GTSNPN and SVGIG (reference sequence). The CDR3 nucleotides are TGTGCCTGGAGTCCCCTTCTTGCTAATGAAAAACTGTTTTTT. Translation: CAWSPLLANEKLFF.

V is TRBV6-5 and J is TRBJ1-2, with 7 positions matching TRBD1. J lost 8 bases, V lost 0 bases, and 6 bases had no gene match. This CDR3 is 14 amino acids long. Germline values: CDR1 MNHEY, CDR2 SVGAGI. CDR3 sequence: CASSYSVAGGGYTF. Here the CDR3 DNA reads TGTGCCAGCAGTTACTCGGTGGCAGGGGGAGGCTACACCTTC.

The rearrangement links TRBV11-2 to TRBJ2-2; D is possibly TRBD2 (6 bases). Germline V gives CDR1 SGHAT, CDR2 FQNNGV. The CDR3 is made up of 15 amino acids. V lost 3 bases, J lost 4 bases, and 12 bases lay in between. The CDR3 is CASSFNGGITGELFF. CDR3 nucleotide sequence: TGTGCCAGCAGCTTTAACGGCGGGATCACCGGGGAGCTGTTTTTT.

The V gene is TRBV30, the J gene TRBJ2-7, with a tentative D call TRBD1 (6 bases). Germline V gives CDR1 GTSNPN, CDR2 SVGIG (reference sequence). The germline V and J ends were trimmed by 3 bases and 5 bases, with 14 bases remaining between them. The CDR3 loop spans 13 amino acids. The CDR3 bases are TGTGCCTGGAGCCCGGGACATATAAACGAGCAGTACTTC. It specifies CAWSPGHINEQYF. Full variable domain (missing parts from reference TRBV30 and TRBJ2-7): SQTIHQWPATLVQPVGSPLSLECTVEGTSNPNLYWYRQAAGRGLQLLFYSVGIGQISSEVPQNLSASRPQDRQFILSSKKLLLSDSGFYLCAWSPGHINEQYFGPGTRLTVT.

V usage is TRBV20-1 and J usage is TRBJ1-2; possibly TRBD1 for D (5 bases). Per the germline V gene, CDR1 is DFQATT and CDR2 is SNEGSKA (reference sequence). Trimming left V 4 bases short and J 2 bases short, with 11 bases between. The length of the CDR3 is 13 residues. The CDR3 DNA is TGCAGTGCTAATGACAGAAAGAACTATGGCTACACCTTC. Translation gives CSANDRKNYGYTF.

The rearrangement uses TRBV9 and TRBJ1-1, with 10 nucleotides matching TRBD1. Per germline, CDR1 SGDLS and CDR2 YYNGEE. Trimming at V came to 2 bases and at J to 4 bases, leaving 8 bases not matched to a gene. The CDR3 covers 16 residues. In nucleotides, the CDR3 is TGTGCCAGCAGCGTCGGGACAGGGGTAGAGGGCACTGAAGCTTTCTTT. Protein sequence: CASSVGTGVEGTEAFF.

The gene calls are TRBV11-2 and TRBJ2-1; D uncertain. The V end lost 0 bases, the J end lost 7 bases, and 10 bases lay between the germline ends. The germline gives CDR1 SGHAT, CDR2 FQNNGV. The CDR3 runs to 14 residues. CDR3 residues: CASSLDRVVNEQFF. The CDR3, as DNA: TGTGCCAGCAGCTTAGATCGTGTCGTTAATGAGCAGTTCTTC. Supplemented by reference TRBV11-2 and TRBJ2-1, the full variable domain reads EAGVAQSPRYKIIEKRQSVAFWCNPISGHATLYWYQQILGQGPKLLIQFQNNGVVDDSQLPKDRFSAERLKGVDSTLKIQPAKLEDSAVYLCASSLDRVVNEQFFGPGTRLTVL.

The chain has TRBV6-1 and TRBJ2-7, with D maybe TRBD2 (6 bases). CDR1 is MNHNS and CDR2 is SASEGT in the germline V gene. Trimming stripped 3 bases from V and 0 bases from J, with 9 bases between. This CDR3 region has 14 residues. The DNA of the CDR3 is TGTGCCAGCAGTGAGGCCGGGAGCTCCTACGAGCAGTACTTC. Its protein is CASSEAGSSYEQYF.

The chain uses TRBV5-4 and TRBJ1-1, with 9 bases lining up with TRBD1. Looked up from germline, CDR1 is SGHNT and CDR2 is YYREEE (reference sequence). The CDR3 extends over 15 amino acids. V lost 0 bases to trimming and J lost 11 bases; unmatched junction nucleotides: 11. The CDR3 DNA reads as TGTGCCAGCAGCTTGGCCGGACAGGGGACACTTTGGGCTTTCTTT. It is translated as CASSLAGQGTLWAFF.

V and J are TRBV3-1 (or the pseudogene TRBV3-2) and TRBJ1-2; 9 nucleotides agree with TRBD1. Germline V gene lookup returns CDR1 LGHDT and CDR2 YNNKEL (reference sequence). The CDR3 spans 15 residues. After removal of 5 bases from V and 5 bases from J, the junction contained 9 bases not matched to a gene. The CDR3 loop is CASSGPGQGRYGYTF. The CDR3 DNA is TGTGCCAGCAGCGGGCCGGGACAGGGCCGATATGGCTACACCTTC.

The chain couples TRBV27 to TRBJ2-3; 16 positions match TRBD2. Germline V gene sequence: CDR1 MNHEY, CDR2 SMNVEV (reference sequence). Trimming at V came to 4 bases and at J to 4 bases, leaving 2 bases not matched to a gene. CDR3 length: 16 residues. The CDR3 loop is CASSYGTSGGADTQYF. CDR3 sequence (DNA): TGTGCCAGCAGTTACGGGACTAGCGGGGGGGCAGATACGCAGTATTTT.

The rearrangement links TRBV9 to TRBJ2-2; D gene uncertain. In germline, CDR1 is SGDLS, CDR2 YYNGEE. The CDR3 is made up of 16 amino acids. The V gene lost 0 bases and the J gene lost 2 bases, with 11 bases spanning the gap. In DNA, the CDR3 is TGTGCCAGCAGCGTAGTCGGTAGCCCAAACACCGGGGAGCTGTTTTTT. Protein sequence: CASSVVGSPNTGELFF.

The CDR3 nucleotides read TGTGCCAGTAGTTCGGGACAGGGACTTTCTGGGGCCAACGTCCTGACTTTC. It codes for CASSSGQGLSGANVLTF. The V gene is TRBV19, the J gene TRBJ2-6; 9 bases align to TRBD1. CDR3 length equals 17 residues. The trim removed 5 bases at V and 1 base at J, leaving 6 bases unmatched. Germline assignment: CDR1 LNHDA and CDR2 SQIVND (reference sequence).

This clone appeared once. The chain joins TRBV23-1 to TRBJ1-6; D gene ambiguous. TRBV23-1 is flagged as an ORF with uncertain function. CDR3 length: 15 amino acids. V was trimmed by 4 bases and J by 5 bases, leaving 12 bases between them. The CDR3 bases are TGCGCCAGCAGTCGGACCGGGAAAAATAATTCACCCCTCCACTTT. It is translated as CASSRTGKNNSPLHF.

This sequence joins TRBV18 and TRBJ1-2; a weak D match, TRBD1 (5 bases). Germline CDR1 is KGHSH and CDR2 is LQKENI. The CDR3 extends over 15 amino acids. Between the trimmed V and J ends, which lost 1 base and 6 bases, there was a span of 15 bases. DNA of the CDR3: TGTGCCAGCTCACCACGAATTGGCAGGGATAATGGCTACACCTTC. This encodes CASSPRIGRDNGYTF.

The chain joins TRBV7-6 to TRBJ1-1; D remains ambiguous. The V gene's germline CDR1 is SGHVS and CDR2 FNYEAQ. This CDR3 is 13 amino acids long. Trimming pared 3 bases from V and 1 base from J, leaving 6 bases between. CDR3 coding DNA: TGTGCCAGCAGCTTTGGAGGGAACACTGAAGCTTTCTTT. Its protein product is CASSFGGNTEAFF.

The chain has TRBV13 and TRBJ2-4, with 7 bases that match TRBD2. The CDR3 runs 14 residues. Germline lookup yields CDR1 PRHDT and CDR2 FYEKMQ (reference sequence). J gave up 5 bases and V 5 bases, and 6 bases lay outside the gene matches. The DNA of the CDR3 is TGTGCCAGCAGCCCCACGGGGGGTCAAAACATTCAGTACTTC. Protein: CASSPTGGQNIQYF.

This chain connects TRBV7-2 to TRBJ2-2; perhaps TRBD1 as D (5 bases). This CDR3 region has 14 residues. The germline V and J ends were trimmed by 2 bases and 6 bases, with 10 bases remaining between them. Germline CDR1 SGHTA, CDR2 FQGNSA. CDR3 DNA sequence: TGTGCCAGCAGCTTACCACAGGATGCCGGGGAGCTGTTTTTT. Translating gives CASSLPQDAGELFF.

The genes are TRBV27 and TRBJ1-5; no clear D gene. This CDR3 spans 18 amino acids. Trimming removed 5 bases from V and 0 bases from J, with 20 bases in between. From germline, CDR1 is MNHEY and CDR2 SMNVEV (reference sequence). CDR3 amino acids: CASSDRAPSSNSNQPQHF. The CDR3 DNA is TGTGCCAGCAGTGATAGAGCCCCGTCAAGTAATAGCAATCAGCCCCAGCATTTT.

V gene TRBV27 combines with J gene TRBJ2-7; 9 bases are shared with TRBD1. The CDR3 covers 15 residues. The germline gives CDR1 MNHEY, CDR2 SMNVEV (reference sequence). J gave up 1 base and V 6 bases, and 7 bases lay outside the gene matches. The CDR3 coding sequence is TGTGCCAGCAGAAAAGGACAGGGGACGTCCTACGAGCAGTACTTC. Translated: CASRKGQGTSYEQYF.

This clone has only one observation. The rearrangement uses TRBV6-5 and TRBJ2-7; TRBD1 might be the D (6 bases). V was clipped by 4 bases and J by 4 bases, with 14 bases between them. Germline CDR1 and CDR2: MNHEY and SVGAGI. This CDR3 comprises 14 residues. The CDR3 loop reads CASSWGTQGYEQYF. CDR3 DNA sequence: TGTGCCAGCAGTTGGGGGACCCAGGGGTACGAGCAGTACTTC.